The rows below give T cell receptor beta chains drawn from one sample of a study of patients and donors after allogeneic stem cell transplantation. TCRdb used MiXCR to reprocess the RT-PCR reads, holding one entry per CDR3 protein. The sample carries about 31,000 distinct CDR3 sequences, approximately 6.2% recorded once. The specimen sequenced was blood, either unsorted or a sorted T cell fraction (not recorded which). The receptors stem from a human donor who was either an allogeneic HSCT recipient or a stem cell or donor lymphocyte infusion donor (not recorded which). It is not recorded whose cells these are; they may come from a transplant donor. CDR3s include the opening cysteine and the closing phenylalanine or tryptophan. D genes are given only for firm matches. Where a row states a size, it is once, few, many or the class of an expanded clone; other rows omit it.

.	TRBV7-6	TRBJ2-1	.	TGTGCCAGCAGCGCCCGGACACCCAATGAGCAGTTCTTC	CASSARTPNEQFF
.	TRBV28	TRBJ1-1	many	TGTGCCAGCAGGGTTAACACTGAAGCTTTCTTT	CASRVNTEAFF
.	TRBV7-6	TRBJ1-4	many	TGTGCCAGCAGCTTAGCGTCCCCAGGGCGAGGCGAAAAACTGTTTTTT	CASSLASPGRGEKLFF
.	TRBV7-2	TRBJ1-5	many	TGTGCCAGCAGCTTACCCCCCTGGCCCCAGCATTTT	CASSLPPWPQHF
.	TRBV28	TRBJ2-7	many	TGTGCCAGCAGAGGACTGGGGAAGGCCTACGAGCAGTACTTC	CASRGLGKAYEQYF
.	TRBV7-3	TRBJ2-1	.	TGTGCCAGCAGCCGGGCCCTAGGCCCCTACAATGAGCAGTTCTTC	CASSRALGPYNEQFF
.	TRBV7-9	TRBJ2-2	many	TGTGCCAGCAGCGAGAACACCGGGGAGCTGTTTTTT	CASSENTGELFF
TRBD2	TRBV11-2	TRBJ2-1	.	TGTGCCAGCAGCTTACTTCTCTCAGCGGGAGTCGGTGAGCAGTTCTTC	CASSLLLSAGVGEQFF
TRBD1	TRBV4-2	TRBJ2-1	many	TGTGCCAGCAGCCAAGCCAGGGGGCTACACAATGAGCAGTTCTTC	CASSQARGLHNEQFF
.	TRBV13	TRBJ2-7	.	TGTGCCAGCAGCGCCCGGGAAAGGGGCGACGAGCAGTACTTC	CASSARERGDEQYF
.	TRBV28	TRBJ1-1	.	TGTGCCAGCAGTTTGGCGAGGGAAGCTTTCTTT	CASSLAREAFF
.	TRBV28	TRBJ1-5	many	TGTGCCAGCAGTTTATTCCGGGGAGGCTATCAGCCCCAGCATTTT	CASSLFRGGYQPQHF
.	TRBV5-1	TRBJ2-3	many	TGCGCCAGCAGCCCGGGGCCTGATTGGGATACGCAGTATTTT	CASSPGPDWDTQYF
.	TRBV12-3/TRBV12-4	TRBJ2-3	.	TGTGCCAGCAGTTTAGCTGGGACACATACGCAGTATTTT	CASSLAGTHTQYF
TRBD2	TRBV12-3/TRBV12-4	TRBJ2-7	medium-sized	TGTGCCAGCAGTTTAGGGGGGACTAGCTACGAGCAGTACTTC	CASSLGGTSYEQYF
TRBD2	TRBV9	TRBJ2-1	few	TGTGCCAGCAGCGTAGGTCGGACTAGCGGGACCGGTGAGCAGTTCTTC	CASSVGRTSGTGEQFF
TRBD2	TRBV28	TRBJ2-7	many	TGTGCCAGCAGTACTAGCGCCGAGCAGTACTTC	CASSTSAEQYF
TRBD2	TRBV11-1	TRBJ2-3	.	TGTGCCAGCAGCTTAAGCGGGAGCGTGTTTGGAACAGATACGCAGTATTTT	CASSLSGSVFGTDTQYF
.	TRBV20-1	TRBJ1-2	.	TGCAGTGCACCGAGGCGGATTGGGCGGATGGCTAACTATGGCTACACCTTC	CSAPRRIGRMANYGYTF
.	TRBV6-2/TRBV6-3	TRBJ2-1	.	TGTGCCAGCAGTTACCCCGACAGCTCCTACAATGAGCAGTTCTTC	CASSYPDSSYNEQFF
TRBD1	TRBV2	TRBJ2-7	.	TGTGCCAGCAGTGCCCGGACAGGGGGAGGGGAGCAGTACTTC	CASSARTGGGEQYF
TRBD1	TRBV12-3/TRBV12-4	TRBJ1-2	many	TGTGCCAGCAGCCTCGCCACCCGACAGGGGCCTCTCTATGGCTACACCTTC	CASSLATRQGPLYGYTF
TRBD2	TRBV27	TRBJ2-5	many	TGTGCCAGCAGTTTCGCCGGGACTACTCAAGAGACCCAGTACTTC	CASSFAGTTQETQYF
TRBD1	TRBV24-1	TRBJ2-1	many	TGTGCCACCAGTGATCCGCGGGCAGGGGGCTTTAATGAGCAGTTCTTC	CATSDPRAGGFNEQFF
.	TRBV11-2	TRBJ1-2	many	TGTGCCAGCGAAAAACCAGGGCGAGGCTACACCTTC	CASEKPGRGYTF
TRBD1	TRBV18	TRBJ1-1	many	TGTGCCAGCTCACCCGGACAGGGGGCAAGGGGGGCTTTCTTT	CASSPGQGARGAFF
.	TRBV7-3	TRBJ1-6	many	TGTGCCAGCAGCTTACAGGGGATGACTAATTCACCCCTCCACTTT	CASSLQGMTNSPLHF
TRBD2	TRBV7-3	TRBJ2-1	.	TGTGCCAGCAGCCCAAGTTCAGGTAGCGGGAGGGCCTACAATGAGCAGTTCTTC	CASSPSSGSGRAYNEQFF
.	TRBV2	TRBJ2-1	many	TGTGCCAGCAGGGGACTCCGCTCCTACAATGAGCAGTTCTTC	CASRGLRSYNEQFF
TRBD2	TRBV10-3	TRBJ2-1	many	TGTGCCATCAGCCTGACTAGCGGGAGGTATGAGCAGTTCTTC	CAISLTSGRYEQFF
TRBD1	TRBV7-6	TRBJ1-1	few	TGTGCCAGCAGCGCTCAGGGGGAGAGCACTGAAGCTTTCTTT	CASSAQGESTEAFF
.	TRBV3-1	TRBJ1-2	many	TGTGCCAGCAGCCAAAGAGGGGCAGGACTGGAAGGCTACACCTTC	CASSQRGAGLEGYTF
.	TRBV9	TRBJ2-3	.	TGTGCCAGCAGCGTAGGCACAGATACGCAGTATTTT	CASSVGTDTQYF
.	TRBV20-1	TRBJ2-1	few	TGCAGTGCTAGGCTGACTACCTCGGGGGAGCAGTTCTTC	CSARLTTSGEQFF
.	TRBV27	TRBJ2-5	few	TGTGCCAGCAGTCCTCTCTGGGGACAAGAGACCCAGTACTTC	CASSPLWGQETQYF
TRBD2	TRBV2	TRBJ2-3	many	TGTGCCAGCCTGGGACTAGCGGGAGAAGATACGCAGTATTTT	CASLGLAGEDTQYF
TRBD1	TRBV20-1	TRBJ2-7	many	TGCAGTGCTAGTGACAGGGGCTACGAGCAGTACTTC	CSASDRGYEQYF
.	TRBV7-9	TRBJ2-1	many	TGTGCCAGCAGCTTACTCACCCATGCGGATGAGCAGTTCTTC	CASSLLTHADEQFF
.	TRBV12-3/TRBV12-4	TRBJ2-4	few	TGTGCCAGCAGTTTATCCCAGGCCAAAAACATTCAGTACTTC	CASSLSQAKNIQYF
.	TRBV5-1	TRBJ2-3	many	TGCGCCAGCAGCTTGGCTAGGGCCAGCACAGATACGCAGTATTTT	CASSLARASTDTQYF
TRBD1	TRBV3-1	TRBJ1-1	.	TGTGCCAGCAGCCAAGCGGGACAGGTTGGGAACACTGAAGCTTTCTTT	CASSQAGQVGNTEAFF
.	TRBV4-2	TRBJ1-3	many	TGTGCCAGCAGCCAAGGCCCTCAAGGCTCTGGAAACACCATATATTTT	CASSQGPQGSGNTIYF
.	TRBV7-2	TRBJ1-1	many	TGTGCCAGCAGCTTATTGGTAGTGAACACTGAAGCTTTCTTT	CASSLLVVNTEAFF
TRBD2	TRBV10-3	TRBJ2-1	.	TGTGCCACCCGGACTAGCGGGGCCTACAATGAGCAGTTCTTC	CATRTSGAYNEQFF
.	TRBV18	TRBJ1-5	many	TGTGCCAGCTCACTCGACAGAAATCAGCCCCAGCATTTT	CASSLDRNQPQHF
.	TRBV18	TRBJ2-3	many	TGTGCCAGCTCAAGGGCGGCTAGCACAGATACGCAGTATTTT	CASSRAASTDTQYF
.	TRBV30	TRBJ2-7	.	TGTGCCTGGAGGGGGGACGACTACGAGCAGTACTTC	CAWRGDDYEQYF
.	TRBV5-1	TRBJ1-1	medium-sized	TGCGCCAGCAGCTTGGGACAGTCAAACACTGAAGCTTTCTTT	CASSLGQSNTEAFF
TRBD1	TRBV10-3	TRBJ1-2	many	TGTGCCATCAGTAGTATCGGACAGGACAGGGGCTATGGCTACACCTTC	CAISSIGQDRGYGYTF
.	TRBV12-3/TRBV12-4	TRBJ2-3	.	TGTGCCAGCACCTCCACAGGGAGAGATACGCAGTATTTT	CASTSTGRDTQYF
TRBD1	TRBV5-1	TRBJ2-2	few	TGCGCCAGCTCAGCGACAGGGCGAACCGGGGAGCTGTTTTTT	CASSATGRTGELFF
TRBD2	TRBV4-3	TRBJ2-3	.	TGCGCCAGCAGCCAAGTACACGGGACTAGCGGGAGTTGGGCAGATACGCAGTATTTT	CASSQVHGTSGSWADTQYF